The 9 T cell receptor beta chains listed next were all sequenced from one sample in a study of cytomegalovirus exposure and HLA in healthy donors. With 60 Vbeta and 13 Jbeta primers, the PCR was carried out. Produced via immunoSEQ multiplex PCR; TCRdb's table is partial and in-frame only. The table records about 150,000 clones, just under 75% of them present only once. The material sequenced was PBMCs. The receptor set was obtained from a woman under 30 in good health and CMV-seronegative.

The chain is built from TRBV27 and TRBJ2-3, with TRBD2 matching 9 bases. In germline, CDR1 is MNHEY, CDR2 SMNVEV (reference sequence). V was pared by 0 bases and J by 1 base, with 17 bases of the junction left unmatched. This CDR3 has 21 amino acids. The CDR3 sequence is CASSLSGLVAGGDRGTDTQYF. The CDR3, as DNA: TGTGCCAGCAGTTTATCGGGCCTAGTCGCGGGGGGGGATCGTGGCACAGATACGCAGTATTTT.

This chain links TRBV9 with TRBJ1-1; 7 nucleotides align to TRBD1. J was trimmed by 1 base and V by 4 bases; bases with no gene match: 7. Germline V gene lookup returns CDR1 SGDLS and CDR2 YYNGEE. The CDR3 extends over 15 amino acids. CDR3 loop: CASSIKGTENTEAFF. CDR3 coding DNA: TGTGCCAGCAGCATTAAGGGGACAGAGAACACTGAAGCTTTCTTT.

This clone was counted only a few times. The rearrangement joins TRBV5-6 to TRBJ2-7; 7 nucleotides match TRBD1. After removal of 4 bases from V and 3 bases from J, the junction contained 13 bases not matched to a gene. The length of the CDR3 is 16 residues. Germline assignment: CDR1 SGHDT and CDR2 YYEEEE. CDR3 region: CASSRGVGGVGYEQYV. In nucleotides, the CDR3 is TGTGCCAGCAGCCGGGGTGTAGGGGGCGTCGGCTACGAGCAGTACGTC.

This chain connects TRBV7-9 to TRBJ2-7; the D gene is possibly TRBD1 (6 bases). The CDR3 loop spans 12 amino acids. V was pared by 5 bases and J by 5 bases, with 10 bases between. Germline V gene data show CDR1 as SEHNR and CDR2 as FQNEAQ (reference sequence). CDR3 sequence reads: CASSDRWNEQYV. The CDR3 DNA reads as TGTGCCAGCAGCGACAGGTGGAACGAGCAGTACGTC.

A remark on this clone: The CDR3 does not end in the conserved phenylalanine or tryptophan, so this is likely a read error. The chain couples TRBV5-1 to TRBJ1-1; D is unclear. The CDR3 runs to 15 residues. Trimming removed 2 bases from V and 5 bases from J, with 16 bases in between. The germline gives CDR1 SGHRS, CDR2 YFSETQ. The CDR3 DNA reads TGCGCCAGCAGCTTTTCGACATCCCCTGGTACTGAAGCTTTCCTT. It encodes CASSFSTSPGTEAFL.

The chain combines TRBV27 with TRBJ1-1; D gene ambiguous. Trimming removed 6 bases from V and 5 bases from J, with 13 bases in between. Per the germline V gene, CDR1 is MNHEY and CDR2 is SMNVEV (reference sequence). CDR3 length: 13 amino acids. In DNA form, the CDR3 reads TGTGCCAGCAGACTAGTGGCGGGGACTGAAGCTTTCTTT. As protein: CASRLVAGTEAFF.

The count of this clone is one. CDR3 sequence: CACGLAGRLSDTQYF. CDR3 coding DNA: TGTGCCTGTGGCCTAGCGGGGCGACTATCAGATACGCAGTATTTT. J is TRBJ2-3 and V is TRBV7-8; 9 bases fit TRBD2. Germline V gene data show CDR1 as SGHVS and CDR2 as FQNEAQ. V lost 11 bases, J lost 4 bases, and 13 bases stayed unmatched. CDR3 length: 15 residues.

CDR3 sequence: CASRRTGLGEETQYF. CDR3 sequence (DNA): TGTGCCAGCCGTCGAACGGGACTAGGGGAAGAGACCCAGTACTTC. The J gene is TRBJ2-5, the V gene TRBV2; 8 bases match TRBD2. The germline V gene encodes CDR1 SNHLY and CDR2 FYNNEI. V trimming: 8 bases; J trimming: 3 bases; junction bases outside the gene matches: 11. This CDR3 region has 15 residues.

The gene calls are TRBV5-4 and TRBJ2-5; 7 nucleotides align to TRBD1. The CDR3 consists of 15 residues. Trimming took 3 bases from V and 3 from J; bases not matched to a gene: 8. CDR1 and CDR2 (germline): SGHNT, YYREEE (reference sequence). As DNA, the CDR3 is TGTGCCAGCAGCTCTAAGACAGGGCACGAAGAGACCCAGTACTTC. Translating gives CASSSKTGHEETQYF.